These 2 T cell receptor beta chains came from one sample sequenced in a study of cytomegalovirus exposure and HLA in healthy donors. The PCR had 60 Vbeta and 13 Jbeta primers. Assay: immunoSEQ multiplex PCR; the TCRdb copy retains only in-frame clones and omits some. The table includes 35,000 to 40,000 clones, around 70% detected once. The specimen sequenced was PBMCs. The receptors originated from a man aged 30-40 years in good health and CMV-seronegative.

A single count supports this clone. The V and J genes are TRBV29-1 and TRBJ2-1, with 10 bases aligning to TRBD2. V dropped 4 bases and J dropped 6; count of bases not matched to a gene: 6. CDR1 is SQVTM, CDR2 ANQGSEA, per germline. The CDR3 loop spans 14 amino acids. The CDR3 region is CSVVPSGRFNEQFF. In DNA, the CDR3 is TGCAGCGTTGTCCCTAGCGGGAGATTCAATGAGCAGTTCTTC.

CDR3 bases: TGTGCCAGCACGAAGGGGGAGGGGACCCCCCAAGAGACCCAGTACTTC. This gives the protein CASTKGEGTPQETQYF. The chain couples TRBV4-2 to TRBJ2-5, with D possibly matching TRBD2 (7 bases). The V and J ends lost 7 bases and 1 base respectively, with 19 bases between them. CDR3 length: 16 amino acids. In germline, CDR1 is LGHNA, CDR2 YNFKEQ.